A single sample gave rise to the 13 T cell receptor beta chains below, sequenced in a study of T-cell reconstitution after alpha-beta-depleted transplantation in children. During its preparation, the TCRbeta library received unique molecular identifiers. Via MiXCR, TCRdb re-called the PCR reads, giving one row per CDR3 protein. The sample consists of about 580,000 distinct CDR3 sequences, 23% of them appearing once. This specimen was PBMCs, mostly from graft donor cells, taken 360 days after TCRalphabeta/CD19-depleted stem cell transplant. The receptor source for this set is a boy in the first two years of life who had a stem cell transplant for acute myeloid leukemia, so the T cells may come from the graft donor.

This clonotype was seen at least ten times. J is TRBJ2-7 and V is TRBV12-3 or TRBV12-4, with 7 nucleotides matching TRBD1. The CDR3 covers 14 residues. The trim removed 6 bases at V and 4 bases at J, leaving 9 bases unmatched. The CDR3 reads CASSRQQGWYEQYF. In DNA form, the CDR3 reads TGTGCCAGCAGCAGACAACAGGGGTGGTACGAGCAGTACTTC.

There are many counts of this clonotype. The CDR3 DNA sequence: TGTGCCAGCAGCCCAGTAACAGGAGGGAGTAAACAAGAGACCCAGTACTTC. Amino acids: CASSPVTGGSKQETQYF. The chain has TRBV7-9 and TRBJ2-5, with a weak D call TRBD2 (6 bases). The V gene's germline CDR1 is SEHNR and CDR2 FQNEAQ (reference sequence). With 5 bases removed from V and 2 bases from J, the gap between germline ends came to 21 bases. The CDR3 is 17 amino acids.

In its sample, this clonotype was seen many times. The V gene is TRBV10-3, the J gene TRBJ2-3, with 9 bases fitting TRBD2. V dropped 6 bases and J dropped 2; count of bases not matched to a gene: 12. Looked up from germline, CDR1 is ENHRY and CDR2 is SYGVKD. CDR3 length equals 17 residues. CDR3 sequence reads: CAIRAHERGANTDTQYF. Written as DNA, the CDR3 is TGTGCCATCAGAGCGCACGAGCGGGGGGCTAACACAGATACGCAGTATTTT.

In its sample, this clonotype was seen a few times. This chain uses TRBV5-1 with TRBJ2-3; D gene uncertain. Germline V gene lookup returns CDR1 SGHRS and CDR2 YFSETQ. V gave up 1 base and J gave up 0 bases, with 6 bases separating them. CDR3 size: 14 residues. The CDR3 DNA follows: TGCGCCAGCAGCTTGTTCTTAAGCACAGATACGCAGTATTTT. Protein: CASSLFLSTDTQYF.

The chain links TRBV6-2 or TRBV6-3 to TRBJ2-5; possibly TRBD1 for D (5 bases). There are 14 residues in the CDR3. Germline CDR1 MNHEY, CDR2 SVGEGT. Trimming cost V 6 bases and J 1 base, with 12 bases left between them. CDR3 region: CASSRQKIQETQYF. CDR3 sequence (DNA): TGTGCCAGCAGCCGACAGAAGATCCAAGAGACCCAGTACTTC.

V gene TRBV10-3 combines with J gene TRBJ1-1; D might be TRBD1 (6 bases). With 4 bases removed from V and 0 bases from J, the gap between germline ends came to 12 bases. The germline V gene has CDR1 ENHRY and CDR2 SYGVKD. The CDR3 runs to 15 residues. The CDR3 sequence is CAISVSGTMNTEAFF. CDR3 sequence (DNA): TGTGCCATCAGTGTTTCCGGGACAATGAACACTGAAGCTTTCTTT.

This chain joins TRBV6-6 and TRBJ1-1, with 7 bases lining up with TRBD1. Trimming cost V 7 bases and J 2 bases; bases outside gene matches: 4. The CDR3 loop spans 13 amino acids. CDR1 is MNHNY, CDR2 SVGAGI, per germline (reference sequence). CDR3 sequence reads: CASTRDRNTEAFF. CDR3 nucleotide sequence: TGTGCCAGCACACGGGACAGAAACACTGAAGCTTTCTTT.

This clonotype appeared once. The chain combines TRBV7-9 with TRBJ1-4; D not resolved. V dropped 5 bases and J dropped 7 bases, with 5 bases sitting between them. The CDR3 has 11 residues. CDR1 and CDR2 from the germline V gene are SEHNR and FQNEAQ (reference sequence). The CDR3 coding sequence is TGTGCCAGCAGCGGTTCTGAAAAACTGTTTTTT. This encodes CASSGSEKLFF.

This clonotype was observed many times. Written as DNA, the CDR3 is TGCAGTGCTAGAGAGGTGGGACAGGGGGCCTACGAGCAGTACTTC. Its protein product is CSAREVGQGAYEQYF. The chain employs TRBV20-1 and TRBJ2-7, with 11 nucleotides matching TRBD1. The V segment lost 0 bases and the J segment 2 bases; nucleotides outside the gene matches: 3. This CDR3 has 15 residues. CDR1 is DFQATT, CDR2 SNEGSKA, per germline (reference sequence).

The CDR3 DNA follows: TGCAGTGCTAGGGCCGGTCTAGCAAGTGAGCAGTTCTTC. The encoded protein is CSARAGLASEQFF. This rearrangement joins TRBV20-1 to TRBJ2-1; D may be TRBD2 (5 bases). Looked up from germline, CDR1 is DFQATT and CDR2 is SNEGSKA (reference sequence). The CDR3 totals 13 residues. V was pared by 3 bases and J by 9 bases, with 15 bases between.

The DNA of the CDR3 is TGTGCCAGCAGTTTTAGCGGTCGAAACACCATATATTTT. Amino acids: CASSFSGRNTIYF. This chain joins TRBV12-3 or TRBV12-4 and TRBJ1-3, with unresolved D. V gave up 3 bases and J gave up 5 bases, with 8 bases separating them. This CDR3 contains 13 residues.

As concerns this clonotype: A much larger clone is a single base away; this may be a read error. The rearrangement uses TRBV6-1 and TRBJ2-5; D is ambiguous. Germline lookup yields CDR1 MNHNS and CDR2 SASEGT. The CDR3 is 12 residues long. The CDR3 protein is CASSHTEETQHF. In DNA form, the CDR3 reads TGTGCCAGCAGTCATACAGAAGAGACCCAGCACTTC.

Comments on this clonotype: One end of the junction is discordant with germline, which a read error may explain. The chain recombines TRBV2 with TRBJ2-3; D may be TRBD2 (5 bases). This CDR3 contains 17 residues. Germline values: CDR1 SNHLY, CDR2 FYNNEI. In nucleotides, the CDR3 is TGTACCAGCTGCTCGAGCTGGGCTAGCTTAGACACAGATACGCAGTATTTT. Translating gives CTSCSSWASLDTDTQYF. The whole variable domain, remainder taken from reference TRBV2 and TRBJ2-3, is EPEVTQTPSHQVTQMGQEVILRCVPISNHLYFYWYRQILGQKVEFLVSFYNNEISEKSEIFDDQFSVERPDGSNFTLKIRSTKLEDSAMYFCTSCSSWASLDTDTQYFGPGTRLTVL.